This TCR beta chain comes out of a study of cytomegalovirus exposure and HLA in healthy donors. Trimming removed 5 bases from V and 6 bases from J, with 16 bases in between. Germline V gene sequence: CDR1 MNHEY, CDR2 SVGAGI. There are 14 residues in the CDR3. Donors were drawn from the roughly 130-subject validation cohort, separate from the approximately 700-subject first cohort. Measured with immunoSEQ multiplex PCR; TCRdb has only the in-frame clones, and not every one. The table records around 300,000 clones, roughly 87% of them present only once. Points from the study as a whole: Most TCR sequences proved rare, with some public TCRs found in many donors. The tendency of first-cohort TCR clusters to co-occur in the 120 or so validation repertoires was identified by a subsequent analysis.

Comment on this clone: Its antigen is undetermined.

This TCR was recovered from a woman in her twenties or thirties in good health and CMV-seropositive. The sample consisted of PBMCs. V gene TRBV6-5 combines with J gene TRBJ1-1, with D hard to call. In nucleotides, the CDR3 is TGTGCCAGCAGTCAAGGGTTCGAACGGGCTGAAGCTTTCTTT. Its protein product is CASSQGFERAEAFF.